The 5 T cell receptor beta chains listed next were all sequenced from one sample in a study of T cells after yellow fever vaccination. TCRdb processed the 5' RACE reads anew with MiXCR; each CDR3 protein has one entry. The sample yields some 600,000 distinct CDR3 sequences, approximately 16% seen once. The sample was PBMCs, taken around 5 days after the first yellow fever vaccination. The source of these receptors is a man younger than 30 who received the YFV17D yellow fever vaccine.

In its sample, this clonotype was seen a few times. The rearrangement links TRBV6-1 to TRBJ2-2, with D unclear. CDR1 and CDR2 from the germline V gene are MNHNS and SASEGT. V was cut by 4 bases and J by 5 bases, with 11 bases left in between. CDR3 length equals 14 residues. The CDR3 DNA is TGTGCCAGCAGTGTACCGGACCAGACCGGGGAGCTGTTTTTT. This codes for CASSVPDQTGELFF.

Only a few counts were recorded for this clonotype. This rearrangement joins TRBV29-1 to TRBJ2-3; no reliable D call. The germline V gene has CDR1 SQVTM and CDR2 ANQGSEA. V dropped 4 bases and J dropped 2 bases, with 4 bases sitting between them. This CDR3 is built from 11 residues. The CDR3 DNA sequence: TGCAGCGTTGCTTACACAGATACGCAGTATTTT. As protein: CSVAYTDTQYF.

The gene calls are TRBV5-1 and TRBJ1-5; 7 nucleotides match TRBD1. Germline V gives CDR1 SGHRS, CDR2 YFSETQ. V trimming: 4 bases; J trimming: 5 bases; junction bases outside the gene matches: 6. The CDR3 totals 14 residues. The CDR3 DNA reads TGCGCCAGCAGCCAAGGACAGGTCGATCAGCCCCAGCATTTT. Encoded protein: CASSQGQVDQPQHF.

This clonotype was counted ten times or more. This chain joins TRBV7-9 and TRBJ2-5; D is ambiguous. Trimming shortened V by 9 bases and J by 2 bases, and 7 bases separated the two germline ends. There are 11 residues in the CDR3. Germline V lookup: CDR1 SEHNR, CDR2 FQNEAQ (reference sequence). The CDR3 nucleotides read TGTGCCAGTCACGGGCAAGAGACCCAGTACTTC. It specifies CASHGQETQYF.

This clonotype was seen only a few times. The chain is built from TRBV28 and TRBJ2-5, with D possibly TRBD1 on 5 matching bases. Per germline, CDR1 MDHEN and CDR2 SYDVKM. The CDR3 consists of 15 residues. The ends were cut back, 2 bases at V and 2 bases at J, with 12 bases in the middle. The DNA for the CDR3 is TGTGCCAGCAGTTTAACCCCAGGGCTACAAGAGACCCAGTACTTC. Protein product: CASSLTPGLQETQYF.